Listed below are T cell receptor beta chains from one sample, sequenced in a study of early T cells in non-severe SARS-CoV-2 infection. Each CDR3 protein gets one entry after TCRdb re-called the 5' RACE reads with MiXCR. The sample includes 55,000 to 65,000 distinct CDR3 sequences, roughly 15% seen only once; the top ten take approximately 4%. This specimen consisted of whole blood, obtained at baseline. The receptors stem from an adult who was a healthcare worker with PCR-confirmed SARS-CoV-2 infection or an uninfected control (not recorded which). Each CDR3 is given with its conserved first and last residue. D genes are given only for firm matches. Part of the rows lack a size; the others show once, few, many or a class for expanded clones.

TRBV6-1	NA	TRBJ2-1	few	CASSELGRLPGEQFF	TGTGCCAGCAGTGAATTAGGGAGACTCCCCGGGGAGCAGTTCTTC
TRBV7-6	NA	TRBJ2-1	many	CASSQGTHNEQFF	TGTGCCAGCAGCCAAGGGACGCACAATGAGCAGTTCTTC
TRBV5-8	NA	TRBJ2-1	NA	CASSPSTGVTNEQFF	TGTGCCAGCAGCCCCAGTACAGGCGTGACCAATGAGCAGTTCTTC
TRBV6-5	NA	TRBJ2-7	NA	CASSEQPGQHYEQYF	TGTGCCAGCAGTGAGCAACCGGGACAACACTACGAGCAGTACTTC
TRBV2	NA	TRBJ2-2	NA	CASSVGENTGELFF	TGTGCCAGCAGTGTTGGGGAAAACACCGGGGAGCTGTTTTTT
TRBV28	NA	TRBJ2-1	NA	CASSSTENEQFF	TGTGCCAGCAGTAGCACCGAAAATGAGCAGTTCTTC
TRBV20-1	NA	TRBJ1-3	NA	CSASVTGTSGNTIYF	TGCAGTGCTAGCGTTACCGGGACATCTGGAAACACCATATATTTT
TRBV5-1	NA	TRBJ2-1	NA	CASKGTWGPNEQFF	TGCGCCAGCAAGGGGACCTGGGGCCCGAATGAGCAGTTCTTC
TRBV12-3/TRBV12-4	NA	TRBJ1-2	few	CASSSQDFSDGYTF	TGTGCCAGCAGTTCACAGGATTTTTCCGATGGCTACACCTTC
TRBV6-5	TRBD1	TRBJ2-7	few	CASSVTGTGEQYF	TGTGCCAGCAGCGTGACAGGGACGGGCGAGCAGTACTTC
TRBV27	TRBD1	TRBJ1-4	many	CASRADRDNEKLFF	TGTGCCAGCAGAGCGGACAGGGATAATGAAAAACTGTTTTTT
TRBV11-2	TRBD1	TRBJ2-1	few	CASSPRTGVLNEQFF	TGTGCCAGCAGCCCACGGACAGGGGTGCTCAATGAGCAGTTCTTC
TRBV12-3/TRBV12-4	NA	TRBJ1-3	few	CASSFGSYGNTIYF	TGTGCCAGCAGTTTTGGCAGCTACGGAAACACCATATATTTT
TRBV27	NA	TRBJ2-1	few	CASSPPGSYNEQFF	TGTGCCAGCAGTCCCCCGGGATCCTACAATGAGCAGTTCTTC
TRBV5-6	NA	TRBJ2-2	NA	CASSQQEGIWELFF	TGTGCCAGCAGCCAGCAGGAGGGGATTTGGGAGCTGTTTTTT
TRBV12-3/TRBV12-4	NA	TRBJ2-3	NA	CASSRDTDTQYF	TGTGCCAGCAGCCGAGACACAGATACGCAGTATTTT
TRBV11-2	NA	TRBJ1-4	few	CASSLDRRTSTNEKLFF	TGTGCCAGCAGCTTAGATCGCCGGACTTCAACTAATGAAAAACTGTTTTTT
TRBV11-2	TRBD1	TRBJ1-2	NA	CASSRGQGAHKRMYGYTF	TGTGCCAGCAGCCGTGGACAGGGGGCGCATAAGCGCATGTATGGCTACACCTTC
TRBV24-1	TRBD1	TRBJ2-7	NA	CATSDPKDRGTSYEQYF	TGTGCCACCAGTGACCCGAAAGACAGGGGGACTTCCTACGAGCAGTACTTC
TRBV5-6	NA	TRBJ2-1	many	CASSKSRGTINEQFF	TGTGCCAGCAGCAAGAGTCGGGGGACGATCAATGAGCAGTTCTTC
TRBV6-2/TRBV6-3	TRBD1	TRBJ2-1	few	CASSYGTVTFRNEQFF	TGTGCCAGCAGTTACGGGACAGTCACATTCAGGAATGAGCAGTTCTTC
TRBV5-1	NA	TRBJ2-3	NA	CASSWDTSDTQYF	TGCGCCAGCAGCTGGGACACCTCAGATACGCAGTATTTT
TRBV15	NA	TRBJ2-3	NA	CATSRVVGAPTDTQYF	TGTGCCACCAGCAGAGTGGTGGGGGCCCCCACAGATACGCAGTATTTT
TRBV14	NA	TRBJ2-3	NA	CASSLRWGVTDTQYF	TGTGCCAGCAGCCTACGTTGGGGGGTCACAGATACGCAGTATTTT
TRBV19	NA	TRBJ1-4	few	CASSPRRTGEKLFF	TGTGCCAGTAGTCCTCGGCGGACGGGGGAAAAACTGTTTTTT
TRBV6-1	NA	TRBJ1-4	few	CASVGLGPNEKLFF	TGTGCCAGCGTAGGGCTGGGCCCTAATGAAAAACTGTTTTTT
TRBV6-6	NA	TRBJ2-7	few	CASSYPGSGEYF	TGTGCCAGCAGTTACCCGGGGTCAGGGGAGTACTTC
TRBV20-1	TRBD2	TRBJ2-1	NA	CSVASGHEQFF	TGCAGTGTGGCTAGCGGGCATGAGCAGTTCTTC
TRBV28	NA	TRBJ1-2	few	CASSLSRTYGYTF	TGTGCCAGCAGTTTATCCAGGACCTATGGCTACACCTTC
TRBV30	TRBD2	TRBJ2-1	few	CAWSVLAGTNEQFF	TGTGCCTGGAGTGTACTAGCGGGGACCAATGAGCAGTTCTTC
TRBV2	TRBD1	TRBJ2-7	NA	CASRDRFYEQYF	TGTGCCAGCAGGGACAGGTTCTACGAGCAGTACTTC
TRBV24-1	NA	TRBJ2-7	NA	CATSGRLSYEQYF	TGTGCCACCAGTGGACGGCTCTCCTACGAGCAGTACTTC
TRBV15	TRBD2	TRBJ2-1	NA	CATSRRQAGSSYNEQFF	TGTGCCACCAGCAGACGACAAGCGGGGAGCTCCTACAATGAGCAGTTCTTC
TRBV7-3	TRBD1	TRBJ2-2	NA	CASSLGAGGPNTGELFF	TGTGCCAGCAGCTTAGGGGCAGGGGGCCCGAACACCGGGGAGCTGTTTTTT
TRBV2	NA	TRBJ1-2	NA	CASHGTRGYTF	TGTGCCAGCCACGGGACACGTGGCTACACCTTC
TRBV6-6	TRBD2	TRBJ2-3	NA	CASSDTGGRSDTQYF	TGTGCCAGCAGTGATACGGGGGGGCGATCAGATACGCAGTATTTT
TRBV14	NA	TRBJ1-1	many	CASSQGRGQNTEAFF	TGTGCCAGCAGCCAAGGAAGAGGACAGAACACTGAAGCTTTCTTT
TRBV2	NA	TRBJ2-3	few	CASSVESTDTQYF	TGTGCCAGCAGTGTCGAGAGCACAGATACGCAGTATTTT
TRBV20-1	NA	TRBJ2-7	many	CSARAPLVGEQYF	TGCAGTGCTAGAGCCCCTCTCGTGGGAGAGCAGTACTTC
TRBV7-8	NA	TRBJ2-3	many	CASSLASSRFTDTQYF	TGTGCCAGCAGCTTAGCCTCCAGCAGATTCACAGATACGCAGTATTTT
TRBV7-3	NA	TRBJ2-1	NA	CAREGPSNEQFF	TGTGCCAGAGAGGGTCCCAGCAATGAGCAGTTCTTC
TRBV29-1	TRBD2	TRBJ2-7	many	CSVRLAARNYEQYF	TGCAGCGTTCGACTAGCGGCAAGAAACTACGAGCAGTACTTC
TRBV11-2	TRBD1	TRBJ2-4	few	CASSPGTGYIQYF	TGTGCCAGCAGCCCCGGGACAGGGTACATTCAGTACTTC
TRBV13	NA	TRBJ2-5	medium-sized	CASSLLEETQYF	TGTGCCAGCAGCCTCCTAGAGGAGACCCAGTACTTC
TRBV12-3/TRBV12-4	NA	TRBJ2-7	many	CASSFSGPYEQYF	TGTGCCAGCAGTTTCAGCGGGCCCTACGAGCAGTACTTC
TRBV28	NA	TRBJ1-2	NA	CASSFRGVIDGYTF	TGTGCCAGCAGTTTTCGGGGGGTTATTGATGGCTACACCTTC